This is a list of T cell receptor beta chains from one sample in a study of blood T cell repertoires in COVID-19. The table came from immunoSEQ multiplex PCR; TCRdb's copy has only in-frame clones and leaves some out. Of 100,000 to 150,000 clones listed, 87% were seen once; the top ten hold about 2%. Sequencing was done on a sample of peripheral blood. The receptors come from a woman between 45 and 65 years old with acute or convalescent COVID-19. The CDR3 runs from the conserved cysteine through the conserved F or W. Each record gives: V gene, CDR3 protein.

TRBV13	CASSTLSGLAGGSPYEQYF
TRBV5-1	CATGGGYQETQYF
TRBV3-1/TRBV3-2	CASSLDRGGGYEQYF
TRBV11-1	CASSSGTLSYNEQFF
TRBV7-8	CASSLARQYVNTEAFF
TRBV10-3	CAISESTGEGYTF
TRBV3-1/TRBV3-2	CASHGLAGGETQYF
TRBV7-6	CASSLARGQKSSYEQYF
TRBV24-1	CATTSGTLNEQFF
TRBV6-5	CASNEQGAHEQYF
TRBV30	CAWSGGLQETQYF
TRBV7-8	CASSSREDRGYEQYF
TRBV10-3	CATQKPPAETQYF
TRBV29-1	CSVIGDTNTEAFF
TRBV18	CASSEGQVNSPLHF
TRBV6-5	CASRADRGSGELFF
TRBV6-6	CASSPQGGNSPLHF
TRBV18	CASSPVANYGYTF
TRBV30	CAWSMAAQETQYF
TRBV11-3	CASQTLAGGPVNTQYF
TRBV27	CASSLLGLDNEQFF
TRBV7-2	CASSLVSGGPQETQYF
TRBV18	CASSPPPQGRTEAFF
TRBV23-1	CASSPPSSYNSPLHF
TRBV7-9	CASSLAQAGTNYGYTF
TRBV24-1	CATSAKGAGYGYTF
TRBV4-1	CASSRPRDRAPNEQFF
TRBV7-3	CASSKGGHYGYTF
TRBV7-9	CASSLDPTGGYTF
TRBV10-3	CAISESTGQGEYGYTF
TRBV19	CASSISDRGGPYEQYF
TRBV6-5	CASSRQGMNTEAFF
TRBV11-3	CASSFGTSEYEQYF
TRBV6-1	CASSEYEGPGWALHF
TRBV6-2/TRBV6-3	CASSPWDRDAYEQYF
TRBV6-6	CASARGETQYF
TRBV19	CASRLTGGSVGQFF
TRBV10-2	CASSDGLAGAYEQYF
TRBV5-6	CASSPNPGQGDGYTF
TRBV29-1	CSVDWGRGPTDTQYF
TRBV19	CASSTGQGIGETQYF
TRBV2	CASSSRGSYNEQFF
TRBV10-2	CASSESLGLADNEQFF
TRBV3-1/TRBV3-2	CASSPGPSGPKVQFF
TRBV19	CASSKRLAGLQETQYF
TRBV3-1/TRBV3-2	CASSQGGGGSYNEQFF
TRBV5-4	CASSLGTRQSGELFF
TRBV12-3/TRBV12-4	CASSLGRREKLFF
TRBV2	CASSADQAMETQYF
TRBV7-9	CASSSRGLAPETQYF
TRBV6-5	CASSDLQGNTEAFF
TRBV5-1	CASSLEGQRNQPQHF
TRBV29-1	CSAGQGDGYTF
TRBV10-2	CASRGQGASNEKLFF
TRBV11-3	CASSLGGLAGLEVTDEQFF
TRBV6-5	CATRLQDTQYF
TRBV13	CASYWRGGIDYGYTF